Listed below are T cell receptor beta chains from one sample, sequenced in a study of blood T cell repertoires in COVID-19. Sequenced by immunoSEQ multiplex PCR; TCRdb stores in-frame clones only, minus some. The sample has around 60,000 clones; almost 95% are singletons. Specimen: peripheral blood. All receptors come from a middle-aged man with active COVID-19. Both conserved end residues are part of each CDR3. D genes are given only for firm matches.

j_call: TRBJ2-7
v_call: TRBV7-8
d_call: .
cdr3_length: 14
cdr3_nt: TGTGCCAGCAGCTTGACATGGAATAGCGACGAGCAGTACTTC
cdr3_aa: CASSLTWNSDEQYF

j_call: TRBJ2-7
v_call: TRBV13
d_call: .
cdr3_length: 17
cdr3_nt: TGTGCCAGCAGCTGGCAAGTCGTGCAGGGTTTCGGGTACGAGCAGTACTTC
cdr3_aa: CASSWQVVQGFGYEQYF

j_call: TRBJ2-3
v_call: TRBV12-5
d_call: .
cdr3_length: 14
cdr3_nt: TGTGCTAGTGGTTTGATCCTTGCTAAGGATACGCAGTATTTT
cdr3_aa: CASGLILAKDTQYF

j_call: TRBJ1-3
v_call: TRBV11-2
d_call: .
cdr3_length: 14
cdr3_nt: TGTGCCAGCAGCTTAGGACACTCCGGAAACACCATATATTTT
cdr3_aa: CASSLGHSGNTIYF

j_call: TRBJ1-1
v_call: TRBV2
d_call: TRBD1
cdr3_length: 14
cdr3_nt: TGTGCCAGCAGTGCGGACAGGCCGAACACTGAAGCTTTCTTT
cdr3_aa: CASSADRPNTEAFF

j_call: TRBJ1-1
v_call: TRBV3-1/TRBV3-2
d_call: .
cdr3_length: 13
cdr3_nt: TGTGCCAGCAGCCAATACAAGAACACTGAAGCTTTCTTT
cdr3_aa: CASSQYKNTEAFF

j_call: TRBJ2-7
v_call: TRBV21-1
d_call: .
cdr3_length: 15
cdr3_nt: TGTGCCAGCAGCAAAGGGAGTGGAAACCCCTACGAGCAGTACTTC
cdr3_aa: CASSKGSGNPYEQYF

j_call: TRBJ2-2
v_call: TRBV7-2
d_call: TRBD2
cdr3_length: 16
cdr3_nt: TGTGCCAGCAGCTACTCAATTACTAGCGGGCCCGGGGAGCTGTTTTTT
cdr3_aa: CASSYSITSGPGELFF

j_call: TRBJ2-1
v_call: TRBV29-1
d_call: TRBD2
cdr3_length: 15
cdr3_nt: TGCAGCGGCCGGGGGGGAGCGAACCTGAAACCTGAGCAGTTCTTC
cdr3_aa: CSGRGGANLKPEQFF

j_call: TRBJ2-3
v_call: TRBV7-9
d_call: TRBD2
cdr3_length: 16
cdr3_nt: TGTGCCAGCAGCATGGGACTAGCGGACCCGCGAGGTACGCAGTATTTT
cdr3_aa: CASSMGLADPRGTQYF

j_call: TRBJ2-7
v_call: TRBV6-2/TRBV6-3
d_call: TRBD2
cdr3_length: 15
cdr3_nt: TGTGCCAGCAGTTACAGGGCGGGAGTCCTCTACGAGCAGTACTTC
cdr3_aa: CASSYRAGVLYEQYF

j_call: TRBJ2-7
v_call: TRBV28
d_call: .
cdr3_length: 16
cdr3_nt: TGTGCCAGCAGGCCTCCGGGGAGCGGAGCCCCCTACGAGCAGTACTTC
cdr3_aa: CASRPPGSGAPYEQYF

j_call: TRBJ2-7
v_call: TRBV5-6
d_call: TRBD1
cdr3_length: 13
cdr3_nt: TGTGCCAGCACCCGTACCGACAGGGAGGAGCAGTACTTC
cdr3_aa: CASTRTDREEQYF

j_call: TRBJ2-2
v_call: TRBV7-9
d_call: TRBD2
cdr3_length: 16
cdr3_nt: TGTGCCAGCAGCTCTCGGGGGGGGCCGGGCACCGGGGAGCTGTTTTTT
cdr3_aa: CASSSRGGPGTGELFF

j_call: TRBJ1-4
v_call: TRBV28
d_call: .
cdr3_length: 15
cdr3_nt: TGTGCCAGCAGTTTGCAGACAGGACTTAATGAAAAACTGTTTTTT
cdr3_aa: CASSLQTGLNEKLFF

j_call: TRBJ1-4
v_call: TRBV27
d_call: TRBD1
cdr3_length: 14
cdr3_nt: TGTGCCAGCAGCGGCGACAGGGATAATGAAAAACTGTTTTTT
cdr3_aa: CASSGDRDNEKLFF

j_call: TRBJ2-4
v_call: TRBV28
d_call: TRBD1
cdr3_length: 17
cdr3_nt: TGTGCCAGCAGTCAGGACAGGGGGAGAATAGCCAAAAACATTCAGTACTTC
cdr3_aa: CASSQDRGRIAKNIQYF

j_call: TRBJ1-5
v_call: TRBV28
d_call: .
cdr3_length: 16
cdr3_nt: TGTGCCAGCAGTTTCTGGGCAGGGAATAGCAATCAGCCCCAGCATTTT
cdr3_aa: CASSFWAGNSNQPQHF

j_call: TRBJ1-2
v_call: TRBV5-1
d_call: TRBD1
cdr3_length: 14
cdr3_nt: TGCGCCAGCAGCGTGGGACAGGGGGCCTATGGCTACACCTTC
cdr3_aa: CASSVGQGAYGYTF

j_call: TRBJ2-7
v_call: TRBV19
d_call: TRBD1
cdr3_length: 13
cdr3_nt: TGTGCCAGTAGCCCTCGGACAGGGAACGAGCAGTACTTC
cdr3_aa: CASSPRTGNEQYF

j_call: TRBJ2-3
v_call: TRBV7-8
d_call: TRBD1
cdr3_length: 17
cdr3_nt: TGTGCCAGCAGCCGGATCCAGACAGGGGCCCACACAGATACGCAGTATTTT
cdr3_aa: CASSRIQTGAHTDTQYF

j_call: TRBJ2-5
v_call: TRBV5-1
d_call: .
cdr3_length: 14
cdr3_nt: TGCGCCAGCAGCCGTGAACAGGGCCCGGGGACCCAGTACTTC
cdr3_aa: CASSREQGPGTQYF

j_call: TRBJ1-1
v_call: TRBV28
d_call: .
cdr3_length: 16
cdr3_nt: TGTGCCAGCAGCCTCCACAGCCAAGAGCTGAACACTGAAGCTTTCTTT
cdr3_aa: CASSLHSQELNTEAFF